The T cell receptor beta chain described here comes from a study of shared clonotypes between healthy human individuals. The germline V gene has CDR1 SGHTA and CDR2 FQGNSA. Trimming removed 1 base at V and 8 bases at J, with 18 bases between. CDR3 length equals 16 residues. Sequencing was at deep level. TCRdb's copy holds only in-frame clones and misses some; the assay was immunoSEQ multiplex PCR. Of under 750,000 clones listed, 55% to 75% are singletons. The clonotype comes from a woman aged 25-40 years in good health. The sample was memory CD4+ T cells sorted from blood. Subset indicated: CD45RA-negative fraction. V usage is TRBV7-2 and J usage is TRBJ2-1, with D possibly matching TRBD1 (5 bases). In nucleotides, the CDR3 is TGTGCCAGCAGCTTAGTGGACATAACCCTTGGGGATGAGCAGTTCTTC. This gives the protein CASSLVDITLGDEQFF.